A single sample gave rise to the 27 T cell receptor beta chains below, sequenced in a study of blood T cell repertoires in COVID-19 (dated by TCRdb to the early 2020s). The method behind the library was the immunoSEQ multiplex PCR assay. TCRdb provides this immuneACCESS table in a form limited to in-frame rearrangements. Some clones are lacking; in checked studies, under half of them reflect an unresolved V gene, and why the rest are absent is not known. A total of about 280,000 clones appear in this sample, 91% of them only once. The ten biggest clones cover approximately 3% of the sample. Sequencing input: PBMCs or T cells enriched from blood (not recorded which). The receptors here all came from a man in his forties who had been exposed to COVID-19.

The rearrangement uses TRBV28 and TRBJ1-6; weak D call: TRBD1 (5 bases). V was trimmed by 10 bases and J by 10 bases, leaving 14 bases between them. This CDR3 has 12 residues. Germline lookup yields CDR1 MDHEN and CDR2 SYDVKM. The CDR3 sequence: CATGGVGSPLHF. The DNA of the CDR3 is TGTGCCACCGGGGGAGTGGGGTCACCCCTCCACTTT.

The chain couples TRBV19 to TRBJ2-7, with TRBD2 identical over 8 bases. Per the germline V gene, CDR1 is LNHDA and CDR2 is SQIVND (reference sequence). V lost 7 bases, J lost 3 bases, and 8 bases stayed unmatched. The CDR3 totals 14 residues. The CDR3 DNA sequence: TGTGCCAGTACCCCCGGGAGGGGGGACTACGAGCAGTACTTC. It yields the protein CASTPGRGDYEQYF.

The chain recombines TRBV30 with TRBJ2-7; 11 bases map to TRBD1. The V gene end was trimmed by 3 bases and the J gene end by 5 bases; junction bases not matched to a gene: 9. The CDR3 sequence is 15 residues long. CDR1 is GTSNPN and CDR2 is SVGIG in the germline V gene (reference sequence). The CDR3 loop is CAWSPTGQGADEQYF. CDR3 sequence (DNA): TGTGCCTGGAGCCCTACCGGACAGGGGGCTGACGAGCAGTACTTC.

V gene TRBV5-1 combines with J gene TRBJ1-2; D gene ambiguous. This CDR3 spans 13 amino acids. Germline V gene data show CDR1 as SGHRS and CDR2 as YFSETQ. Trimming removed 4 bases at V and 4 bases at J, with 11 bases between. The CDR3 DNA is TGCGCCAGCAGCCCCGATCAGGTCTATGGCTACACCTTC. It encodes CASSPDQVYGYTF. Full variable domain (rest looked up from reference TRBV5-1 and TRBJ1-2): KAGVTQTPRYLIKTRGQQVTLSCSPISGHRSVSWYQQTPGQGLQFLFEYFSETQRNKGNFPGRFSGRQFSNSRSEMNVSTLELGDSALYLCASSPDQVYGYTFGSGTRLTVV.

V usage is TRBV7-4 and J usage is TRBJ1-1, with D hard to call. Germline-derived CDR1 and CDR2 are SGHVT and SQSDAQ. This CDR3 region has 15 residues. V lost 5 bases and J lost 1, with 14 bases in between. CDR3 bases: TGTGCCAGCAGCCCGGGGAGTCCAAGGAACACTGAAGCTTTCTTT. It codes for CASSPGSPRNTEAFF.

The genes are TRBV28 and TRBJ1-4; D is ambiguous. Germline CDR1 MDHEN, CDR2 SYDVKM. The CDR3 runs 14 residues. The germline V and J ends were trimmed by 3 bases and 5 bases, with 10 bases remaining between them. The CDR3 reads CASSFLGPNEKLFF. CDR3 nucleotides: TGTGCCAGCAGTTTCTTGGGCCCCAATGAAAAACTGTTTTTT.

The CDR3: CASSLLSGGADTQYF. As DNA, the CDR3 is TGTGCCAGCAGTCTCTTGAGCGGCGGGGCGGATACGCAGTATTTT. This chain links TRBV6-4 with TRBJ2-3, with D possibly matching TRBD2 (6 bases). Trimming shortened V by 5 bases and J by 6 bases, and 18 bases separated the two germline ends. The length of the CDR3 is 15 residues. In germline, CDR1 is MRHNA, CDR2 SNTAGT.

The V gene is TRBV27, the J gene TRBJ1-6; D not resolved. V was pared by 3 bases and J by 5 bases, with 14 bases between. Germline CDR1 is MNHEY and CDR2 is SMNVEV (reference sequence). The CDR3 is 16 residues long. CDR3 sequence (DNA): TGTGCCAGCAGTTTCTCGACACAGCAGAATAATTCACCCCTCCACTTT. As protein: CASSFSTQQNNSPLHF.

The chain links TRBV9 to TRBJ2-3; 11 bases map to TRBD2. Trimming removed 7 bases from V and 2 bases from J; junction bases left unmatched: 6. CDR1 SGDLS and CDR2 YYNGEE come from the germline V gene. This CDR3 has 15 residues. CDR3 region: CASDIAGGNTDTQYF. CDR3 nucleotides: TGTGCCAGCGATATAGCGGGAGGGAACACAGATACGCAGTATTTT.

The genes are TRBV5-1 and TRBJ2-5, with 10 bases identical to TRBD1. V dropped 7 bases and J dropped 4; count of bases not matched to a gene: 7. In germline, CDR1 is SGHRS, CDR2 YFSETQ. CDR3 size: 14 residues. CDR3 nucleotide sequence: TGCGCCAGCGTTCGGGACAGGGGATTAGAGACCCAGTACTTC. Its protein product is CASVRDRGLETQYF.

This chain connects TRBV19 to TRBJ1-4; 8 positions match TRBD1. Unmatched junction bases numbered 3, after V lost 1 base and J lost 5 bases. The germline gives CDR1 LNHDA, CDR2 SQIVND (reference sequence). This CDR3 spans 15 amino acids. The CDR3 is CASSIAAGGNEKLFF. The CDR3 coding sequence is TGTGCCAGTAGTATAGCGGCAGGGGGCAATGAAAAACTGTTTTTT.

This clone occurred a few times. The CDR3 sequence is CASSTTGTGTEKLFF. CDR3 coding DNA: TGTGCCAGCAGCACCACCGGGACAGGGACCGAAAAACTGTTTTTT. The J gene is TRBJ1-4, the V gene TRBV9, with TRBD1 identical over 9 bases. The J segment lost 8 bases and the V segment lost 4 bases, leaving 9 bases of the junction unmatched. The CDR3 covers 15 residues. Germline lookup yields CDR1 SGDLS and CDR2 YYNGEE.

For the CDR3, the DNA is TGTGCCTCACAGGTTGATGGAAACACCATATATTTT. Protein: CASQVDGNTIYF. This chain uses TRBV10-3 with TRBJ1-3, with a weak D call TRBD1 (5 bases). V was pared by 11 bases and J by 3 bases, with 11 bases between. The CDR3 contains 12 residues. Germline V CDR1 and CDR2: ENHRY, SYGVKD.

Here the CDR3 reads CASTGGVGMNTEAFF. The DNA for the CDR3 is TGTGCCAGCACGGGCGGGGTAGGGATGAACACTGAAGCTTTCTTT. The V call is TRBV11-2, the J call TRBJ1-1; D not certain. Trimming took 7 bases from V and 0 from J, leaving 15 bases between them. Germline V lookup: CDR1 SGHAT, CDR2 FQNNGV. The CDR3 consists of 15 residues.

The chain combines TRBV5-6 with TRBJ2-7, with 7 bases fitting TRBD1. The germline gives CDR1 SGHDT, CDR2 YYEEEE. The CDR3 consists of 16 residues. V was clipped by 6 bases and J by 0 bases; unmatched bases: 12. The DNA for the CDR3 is TGTGCCAGCACCCGGACAGGCGCCCTTAACTCCTACGAGCAGTACTTC. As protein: CASTRTGALNSYEQYF.

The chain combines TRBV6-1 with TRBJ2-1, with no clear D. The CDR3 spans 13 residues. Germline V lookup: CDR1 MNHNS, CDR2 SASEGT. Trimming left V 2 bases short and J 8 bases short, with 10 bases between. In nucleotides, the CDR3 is TGTGCCAGCAGTGAACCCGGTCGGGATGAGCAGTTCTTC. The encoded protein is CASSEPGRDEQFF.

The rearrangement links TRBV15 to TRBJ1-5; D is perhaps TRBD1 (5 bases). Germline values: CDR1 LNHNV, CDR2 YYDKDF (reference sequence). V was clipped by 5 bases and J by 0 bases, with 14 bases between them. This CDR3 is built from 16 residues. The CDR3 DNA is TGTGCCACCAGCGTAGGGGCAAGTGATAGCAATCAGCCCCAGCATTTT. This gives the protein CATSVGASDSNQPQHF.

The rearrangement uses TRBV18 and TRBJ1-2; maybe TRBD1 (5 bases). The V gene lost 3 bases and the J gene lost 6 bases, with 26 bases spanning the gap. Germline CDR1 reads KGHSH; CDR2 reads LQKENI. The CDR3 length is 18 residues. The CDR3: CASSPAGRITIGGDGYTF. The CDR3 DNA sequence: TGTGCCAGCTCACCGGCGGGTCGGATCACCATCGGGGGGGATGGCTACACCTTC.

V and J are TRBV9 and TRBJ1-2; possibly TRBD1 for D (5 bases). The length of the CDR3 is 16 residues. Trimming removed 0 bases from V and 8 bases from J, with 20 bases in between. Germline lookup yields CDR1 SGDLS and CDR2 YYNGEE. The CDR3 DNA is TGTGCCAGCAGCGTAGAGCCAGGGAAAAAATTTAGCGGCTACACCTTC. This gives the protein CASSVEPGKKFSGYTF.

The CDR3 protein is CASSYGARQPQHF. CDR3 nucleotides: TGTGCCAGCAGTTACGGGGCCCGTCAGCCCCAGCATTTT. This sequence joins TRBV6-5 and TRBJ1-5; a possible D gene is TRBD1 (5 bases). Germline lookup yields CDR1 MNHEY and CDR2 SVGAGI. Trimming took off 2 bases at V and 6 bases at J, with 8 bases between the two ends. This CDR3 spans 13 amino acids.

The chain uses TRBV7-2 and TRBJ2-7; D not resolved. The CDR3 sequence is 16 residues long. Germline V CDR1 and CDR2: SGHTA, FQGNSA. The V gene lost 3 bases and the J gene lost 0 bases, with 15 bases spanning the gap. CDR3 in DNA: TGTGCCAGCAGCTTGGGCCCTGGGTTACACTCCTACGAGCAGTACTTC. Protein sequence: CASSLGPGLHSYEQYF.

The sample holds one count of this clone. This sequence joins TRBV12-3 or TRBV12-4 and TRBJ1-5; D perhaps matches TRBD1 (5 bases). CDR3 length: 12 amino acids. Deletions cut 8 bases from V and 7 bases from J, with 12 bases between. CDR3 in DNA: TGTGCCAGCGACGTCGGGGGGCAGCCCCAGCATTTT. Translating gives CASDVGGQPQHF.

As DNA, the CDR3 is TGCGCCAGCAGCCAAACCATTGGACAGCGCTCCTACGAGCAGTACTTC. This gives the protein CASSQTIGQRSYEQYF. The chain employs TRBV4-1 and TRBJ2-7, with D possibly TRBD1 on 6 matching bases. The ends were cut back, 2 bases at V and 0 bases at J, with 14 bases in the middle. The CDR3 consists of 16 residues. The germline gives CDR1 MGHRA, CDR2 YSYEKL.

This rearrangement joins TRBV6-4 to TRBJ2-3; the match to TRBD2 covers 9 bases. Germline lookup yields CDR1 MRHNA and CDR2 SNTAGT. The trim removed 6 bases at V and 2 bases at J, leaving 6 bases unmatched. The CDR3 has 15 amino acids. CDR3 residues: CASSPIAGATDTQYF. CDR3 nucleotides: TGTGCCAGCAGCCCTATAGCGGGAGCCACAGATACGCAGTATTTT.

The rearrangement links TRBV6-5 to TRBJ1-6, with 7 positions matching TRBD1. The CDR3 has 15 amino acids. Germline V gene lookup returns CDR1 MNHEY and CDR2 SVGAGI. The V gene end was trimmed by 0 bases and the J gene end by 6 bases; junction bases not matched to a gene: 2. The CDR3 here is CASSYSTGANSPLHF. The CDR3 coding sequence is TGTGCCAGCAGTTACTCAACAGGGGCTAATTCACCCCTCCACTTT.

The CDR3 coding sequence is TGCGCCAGCAGCACCGGACCCCGGGACAGGGGACTCCGCAGCTCCTACAATGAGCAGTTCTTC. Encoded protein: CASSTGPRDRGLRSSYNEQFF. The J gene is TRBJ2-1, the V gene TRBV5-1; 10 bases are a match to TRBD1. The trim removed 4 bases at V and 0 bases at J, leaving 19 bases unmatched. This CDR3 is built from 21 residues. The germline V gene encodes CDR1 SGHRS and CDR2 YFSETQ.

The CDR3 DNA reads TGTGCCAGCAGTGAAGCGGAGAATTCACCCCTCCACTTT. It specifies CASSEAENSPLHF. V usage is TRBV6-1 and J usage is TRBJ1-6; D unresolved. The CDR3 length is 13 residues. Germline CDR1 is MNHNS and CDR2 is SASEGT. V was trimmed by 0 bases and J by 7 bases, leaving 4 bases between them.